These T cell receptor beta chains were read from a single sample in a study of T cell responses to AZD1222 COVID-19 vaccine. Sequencing used immunoSEQ multiplex PCR; TCRdb keeps in-frame clones, though not all of them. Of some 100,000 clones listed, about 87% are singletons. The material was peripheral blood, obtained 28 days after the second AZD1222 dose. Receptors originate from an adult who received the AZD1222 COVID-19 vaccine. Each CDR3 is given with its conserved first and last residue. The D gene is left open where the match is weak. Clone size is given for some rows only: seen once, a few or many times, or a class if the clone is expanded.

V gene	J gene	D gene	clone size	CDR3 protein	CDR3 DNA
TRBV12-1	TRBJ2-7	-	-	CASEDGTGDPFGTYEQYF	TGTGCCAGCGAGGACGGGACAGGGGACCCCTTTGGAACCTACGAGCAGTACTTC
TRBV28	TRBJ2-7	-	-	CASSFGGSSSYEQYF	TGTGCCAGCAGTTTCGGCGGATCGTCCTCCTACGAGCAGTACTTC
TRBV6-5	TRBJ2-7	-	-	CASRGRGAKGYEQYF	TGTGCCAGCCGGGGTCGGGGCGCGAAGGGCTACGAGCAGTACTTC
TRBV29-1	TRBJ1-2	TRBD1	-	CSDLDRGYGYGYTF	TGCAGCGACCTCGACAGGGGGTATGGCTATGGCTACACCTTC
TRBV30	TRBJ2-5	-	-	CAWSINLGPQQETQYF	TGTGCCTGGAGTATTAACCTCGGACCCCAACAAGAGACCCAGTACTTC
TRBV3-1/TRBV3-2	TRBJ1-5	-	-	CASSQARDNNQPQHF	TGTGCCAGCAGCCAAGCTCGGGACAACAATCAGCCCCAGCATTTT
TRBV7-2	TRBJ2-7	-	-	CASSLSGWEQYF	TGTGCCAGCAGCTTGAGCGGTTGGGAGCAGTACTTC
TRBV6-5	TRBJ1-5	-	-	CASDFGNQPQHF	TGTGCCAGCGATTTTGGCAATCAGCCCCAGCATTTT
TRBV27	TRBJ2-7	-	few	CASSPRGLRRAYEQYF	TGTGCCAGCAGTCCGCGAGGGCTCCGAAGGGCCTACGAGCAGTACTTC
TRBV4-1	TRBJ1-2	TRBD1	few	CASSHLRDRAGGYTF	TGCGCCAGCAGCCACCTTAGAGACAGGGCTGGTGGCTACACCTTC
TRBV19	TRBJ2-7	TRBD1	-	CASTPTGKGSYEQYF	TGTGCCAGTACCCCGACAGGGAAGGGTTCCTACGAGCAGTACTTC
TRBV10-2	TRBJ2-7	-	-	CASSEVYEQYF	TGCGCCAGCAGTGAGGTCTACGAGCAGTACTTC
TRBV5-1	TRBJ2-2	TRBD2	few	CASSPAGLANTGELFF	TGCGCCAGCAGCCCAGCGGGACTAGCGAACACCGGGGAGCTGTTTTTT
TRBV15	TRBJ2-7	-	once	CATSRPGAVTYEQYF	TGTGCCACCAGCAGGCCCGGGGCGGTGACCTACGAGCAGTACTTC
TRBV6-2/TRBV6-3	TRBJ1-2	-	-	CASSLPDPYGYTF	TGTGCCAGCAGTCTCCCCGACCCCTATGGCTACACCTTC
TRBV4-3	TRBJ1-2	TRBD1	-	CASSQEDGQGNYGYTF	TGCGCCAGCAGCCAAGAGGACGGACAGGGGAACTATGGCTACACCTTC
TRBV28	TRBJ1-2	-	few	CASRPQPPTDGYGYTF	TGTGCCAGCAGACCCCAACCCCCGACAGACGGCTATGGCTACACCTTC
TRBV11-3	TRBJ2-3	-	-	CASSLVGSGPDTQYF	TGTGCCAGCAGCTTAGTGGGTTCAGGGCCAGATACGCAGTATTTT
TRBV9	TRBJ1-6	-	-	CASSPEDRGNSPLHF	TGTGCCAGCAGCCCCGAGGACAGAGGAAATTCACCCCTCCACTTT
TRBV7-9	TRBJ1-1	-	-	CASSPGGNTEAFF	TGTGCCAGCAGCCCTGGAGGGAACACTGAAGCTTTCTTT
TRBV6-5	TRBJ2-7	-	-	CASKKDLPTYEQYF	TGTGCCAGCAAAAAAGACTTACCAACCTACGAGCAGTACTTC
TRBV11-2	TRBJ1-2	-	-	CASSLEWTAKAHGYTF	TGTGCCAGCAGCTTAGAATGGACAGCGAAGGCTCATGGCTACACCTTC
TRBV25-1	TRBJ2-3	-	-	CASGLLSTDTQYF	TGTGCCAGCGGATTATTGAGCACAGATACGCAGTATTTT
TRBV2	TRBJ1-5	-	-	CAWSGGVNQPQHF	TGTGCCTGGTCTGGAGGGGTCAATCAGCCCCAGCATTTT
TRBV19	TRBJ2-5	TRBD1	few	CASSPGQGFPRRETQYF	TGTGCCAGTAGTCCGGGACAGGGGTTTCCCCGGAGGGAGACCCAGTACTTC
TRBV11-2	TRBJ2-3	-	-	CASSFPGTDTQYF	TGTGCCAGCAGCTTCCCAGGCACAGATACGCAGTATTTT
TRBV30	TRBJ2-2	TRBD1	-	CARGQGVTGELFF	TGTGCCCGGGGACAGGGCGTCACCGGGGAGCTGTTTTTT
TRBV28	TRBJ2-7	-	-	CASSALGRKYF	TGTGCCAGCAGTGCTTTGGGCAGGAAGTACTTC
TRBV7-9	TRBJ2-7	-	once	CASSLGGHVSYEQYF	TGTGCCAGCAGCTTAGGGGGACACGTCTCCTACGAGCAGTACTTC
TRBV19	TRBJ1-5	TRBD1	-	CASTLGQGVGQPQHF	TGTGCCAGTACCTTGGGACAGGGGGTAGGACAGCCCCAGCATTTT
TRBV7-2	TRBJ2-1	-	once	CASSLGGSGLWNEQFF	TGTGCCAGCAGCTTAGGTGGGTCGGGACTCTGGAATGAGCAGTTCTTC
TRBV28	TRBJ2-7	TRBD1	-	CASSLWTTGAVYEQYF	TGTGCCAGCAGTTTATGGACGACAGGGGCGGTCTACGAGCAGTACTTC
TRBV9	TRBJ2-7	-	-	CASSLTTGPSEQYF	TGTGCCAGCAGCCTTACGACAGGCCCTTCCGAGCAGTACTTC
TRBV6-5	TRBJ2-7	TRBD1	-	CASWETGQVYEQYF	TGTGCCAGCTGGGAAACGGGACAGGTCTACGAGCAGTACTTC
TRBV9	TRBJ1-2	TRBD1	-	CASSPRDSFNYGYTF	TGTGCCAGCAGCCCTCGGGACAGCTTTAACTATGGCTACACCTTC
TRBV19	TRBJ2-1	-	-	CASSPNAGARLNEQFF	TGTGCCAGTAGTCCCAATGCCGGGGCCAGACTCAATGAGCAGTTCTTC
TRBV2	TRBJ2-5	TRBD2	-	CASSDLSSGRETQYF	TGTGCCAGCAGTGATCTCTCTAGCGGGCGAGAGACCCAGTACTTC
TRBV12-3/TRBV12-4	TRBJ2-7	-	-	CASSFLVPYEQYF	TGTGCCAGCAGTTTCCTCGTTCCATACGAGCAGTACTTC
TRBV11-1	TRBJ2-3	TRBD2	-	CAPPDRRTRTWDTQYF	TGTGCCCCCCCGGACCGGAGGACTAGGACTTGGGATACGCAGTATTTT
TRBV7-6	TRBJ2-7	TRBD2	-	CASSPDTSGTYEQYF	TGTGCCAGCAGCCCGGATACTAGCGGGACCTACGAGCAGTACTTC
TRBV19	TRBJ2-1	TRBD2	-	CASSWGLAVKYNEQFF	TGTGCCAGTAGTTGGGGACTAGCGGTGAAGTACAATGAGCAGTTCTTC
TRBV5-1	TRBJ2-5	TRBD2	-	CASSLLAGSQETQYF	TGCGCCAGCAGCTTGCTAGCGGGTAGTCAAGAGACCCAGTACTTC
TRBV13	TRBJ2-7	-	-	CASSFQGTGRSYEQYF	TGTGCCAGCAGCTTCCAGGGAACAGGTCGCTCCTACGAGCAGTACTTC
TRBV2	TRBJ2-2	TRBD2	-	CASSQSGGGELFF	TGTGCCAGCAGCCAAAGCGGGGGCGGGGAGCTGTTTTTT
TRBV27	TRBJ1-6	-	few	CASSTREEGIHF	TGTGCCAGCAGTACTCGGGAGGAGGGGATCCACTTT
TRBV27	TRBJ1-3	-	few	CASTSRGVNTIYF	TGTGCCAGCACCTCCCGGGGTGTCAACACCATATATTTT
TRBV12-3/TRBV12-4	TRBJ2-7	-	-	CASSLSLTYEQYF	TGTGCCAGCAGTTTATCGTTGACCTACGAGCAGTACTTC
TRBV7-2	TRBJ1-2	-	-	CASSLRSYGYTF	TGTGCCAGCAGCTTACGATCCTATGGCTACACCTTC
TRBV5-1	TRBJ2-2	-	-	CASSLDWGRGTGELFF	TGCGCCAGCAGCTTGGACTGGGGAAGGGGCACCGGGGAGCTGTTTTTT